Listed below are T cell receptor beta chains from one sample, sequenced in a study of blood T cell repertoires in COVID-19. Measured with immunoSEQ multiplex PCR; TCRdb has only the in-frame clones, and not every one. The data hold approximately 400,000 clones, with 88% observed a single time. The source material was PBMCs or T cells enriched from blood (not recorded which). These receptors originate from a woman between 18 and 29 years old who had recovered from COVID-19. CDR3s include the opening cysteine and the closing phenylalanine or tryptophan. A D gene is named only where the DNA matches it firmly. Where a row states a size, it is once, few, many or the class of an expanded clone; other rows omit it.

v_call	clone_size	d_call	j_call	cdr3_nt	cdr3_aa
TRBV7-9	.	.	TRBJ1-2	TGTGCCAGCAGCTCAGAACACCTAGTGTCGTATGGCTACACCTTC	CASSSEHLVSYGYTF
TRBV19	.	.	TRBJ2-1	TGTGCCAGTAAGGGGCAGAATGAGCAGTTCTTC	CASKGQNEQFF
TRBV5-6	.	TRBD1	TRBJ1-2	TGTGCCAGCAGCCGCGACAGGGGATCCTTCCCTTATGGCTACACCTTC	CASSRDRGSFPYGYTF
TRBV6-5	.	TRBD1	TRBJ2-7	TGTGCCAGCAGCTTGACAGGGAAGGAGCAGTACTTC	CASSLTGKEQYF
TRBV9	.	TRBD1	TRBJ2-7	TGTGCCAGCAGCGTAGAAACAGGGGGCGAGCAGTACTTC	CASSVETGGEQYF
TRBV11-2	few	.	TRBJ1-5	TGTGCCAGCAGCTTAGATCGGGTCGGCCCCAATCAGCCCCAGCATTTT	CASSLDRVGPNQPQHF
TRBV15	.	TRBD1	TRBJ2-1	TGTGCCACCAGCAGGACAGGGAACGACAATGAGCAGTTCTTC	CATSRTGNDNEQFF
TRBV2	few	TRBD2	TRBJ2-5	TGTGCCAGCAGTGGGGACAGCGGGGGGGTAGAGACCCAGTACTTC	CASSGDSGGVETQYF
TRBV30	.	TRBD2	TRBJ2-1	TGTGCCTGGAGGGGAGCGGGGGGGAGCTCCTACAATGAGCAGTTCTTC	CAWRGAGGSSYNEQFF
TRBV6-1	.	TRBD1	TRBJ2-5	TGTGCCAGCAGTGAACAGGGACAGATACCAGAGACCCAGTACTTC	CASSEQGQIPETQYF
TRBV5-6	.	.	TRBJ2-7	TGTGCCAGCAGCTTGGATTCGGAGGCCTACGAGCAGTACTTC	CASSLDSEAYEQYF
TRBV5-1	.	TRBD1	TRBJ2-5	TGCGCCAGCAGCTTGGGACAGGGTGGAGAGACCCAGTACTTC	CASSLGQGGETQYF
TRBV5-1	few	TRBD1	TRBJ1-1	TGCGCCAGCAGCTTCTCGACAGGGGTGAACACTGAAGCTTTCTTT	CASSFSTGVNTEAFF
TRBV4-3	.	TRBD1	TRBJ1-6	TGCGCCAGCAGCCAAGGGACAGGGGGCGGCGGTTCACCCCTCCACTTT	CASSQGTGGGGSPLHF
TRBV6-1	.	.	TRBJ2-7	TGTGCCAGCAGTGAAGTTGTTGTCCCCACCTACGAGCAGTACTTC	CASSEVVVPTYEQYF
TRBV7-9	.	TRBD1	TRBJ1-3	TGTGCCAGCAGCTCGACAGGGGGTGGAAACACCATATATTTT	CASSSTGGGNTIYF
TRBV28	.	TRBD2	TRBJ2-3	TGTGCCAGCAGGGGGACTAGTTCATATACGCAGTATTTT	CASRGTSSYTQYF
TRBV28	.	.	TRBJ2-3	TGTGCCAGCAGTTTCCCAGAAACAGATACGCAGTATTTT	CASSFPETDTQYF
TRBV5-1	.	.	TRBJ1-1	TGCGCCAGCAGCCCGGAGGGGTGGAACACTGAAGCTTTCTTT	CASSPEGWNTEAFF
TRBV5-1	few	.	TRBJ1-1	TGCGCCAGCAGCGCAGGGACGGGAGTGAACACTGAAGCTTTCTTT	CASSAGTGVNTEAFF
TRBV5-5	.	.	TRBJ1-6	TGTGCCAGCAGTTCGCCAGGGAGGAATTCACCCCTCCACTTT	CASSSPGRNSPLHF
TRBV4-3	.	.	TRBJ2-7	TGCGCCAGCAGCCTAACGACAGGTACCTACGAGCAGTACTTC	CASSLTTGTYEQYF
TRBV7-8	.	.	TRBJ1-1	TGTGCCAGCAGCCCTAATATCCGGGCCGGGAATTTTGAAGCTTTCTTT	CASSPNIRAGNFEAFF
TRBV11-3	.	TRBD1	TRBJ1-2	TGTGCCAGCAGCTTCGGCCTAACACAGGGGCGAAGAGGCTACACCTTC	CASSFGLTQGRRGYTF
TRBV7-2	.	.	TRBJ1-1	TGTGCCAGCAGCTCGAACACGGGCACTGAAGCTTTCTTT	CASSSNTGTEAFF
TRBV3-1/TRBV3-2	.	.	TRBJ2-5	TGTGCCAGCAGCCAAGATCTTTCGGGGGAAGAGACCCAGTACTTC	CASSQDLSGEETQYF
TRBV19	.	.	TRBJ1-3	TGTGCCAGTAGTCTCCTCTCGGGAAACACCATATATTTT	CASSLLSGNTIYF
TRBV5-1	.	.	TRBJ2-2	TGCGCCAGCAGCTTGAGACAAACCGGGGAGCTGTTTTTT	CASSLRQTGELFF